Sequencing of this T cell receptor beta chain was carried out in a study of cytomegalovirus exposure and HLA in healthy donors. Study-level results: Rare TCR sequences predominated, though certain public TCRs were found in many donors.

Vbeta (60) and Jbeta (13) primers were used in the PCR. Clones were read by immunoSEQ multiplex PCR, and TCRdb kept only the in-frame ones, dropping some. In total, the table holds about 74,000 clones. Notes on this clone: The antigen is undetermined.

Looked up from germline, CDR1 is MGHRA and CDR2 is YSYEKL. The CDR3 sequence is 17 residues long. V shed 0 bases, J shed 0 bases, and the junction held 6 bases outside the gene matches. This TCR was sampled from a female donor in good health and CMV-seropositive. The sample comprised PBMCs. The V and J genes are TRBV4-1 and TRBJ2-7; TRBD2 matches 9 bases. The CDR3 spells CASSQDRSSGISYEQYF. DNA of the CDR3: TGCGCCAGCAGCCAAGATAGGTCTAGCGGGATCTCCTACGAGCAGTACTTC.